This T cell receptor (beta chain) was retrieved from a study of blood T cell repertoires in COVID-19. Clones were read by immunoSEQ multiplex PCR, and TCRdb kept only the in-frame ones, dropping some. The table records 190,000 or so clones, about nine tenths of them present only once. CDR1 and CDR2 from the germline V gene are SGHAT and FQNNGV. The CDR3 loop spans 18 amino acids. With 5 bases removed from V and 2 bases from J, the gap between germline ends came to 21 bases. Specimen: PBMCs or T cells enriched from blood (not recorded which). This clonotype was obtained from a man aged 18 to 30 with acute COVID-19. The chain uses TRBV11-2 and TRBJ2-2; D is uncertain. DNA for the CDR3: TGTGCCAGCAGCCCTAGATCTCCCCGCACTTTCAACACCGGGGAGCTGTTTTTT. It is translated as CASSPRSPRTFNTGELFF.